This T cell receptor (beta chain) is drawn from a study of blood T cell repertoires in COVID-19. Study summary: Italy, Spain and the United States were the sources of the convalescent and acute COVID-19 samples. T cells, B-cell-depleted T cells, or PBMCs supplied cDNA or gDNA.

Germline V gene sequence: CDR1 MGHRA, CDR2 YSYEKL. With 1 base removed from V and 3 bases from J, the gap between germline ends came to 25 bases. There are 19 residues in the CDR3. The method was immunoSEQ multiplex PCR; TCRdb's version includes in-frame clones alone and lacks a portion of them. The profile shows about 210,000 clones, roughly four fifths of them singletons. Sequenced sample: peripheral blood. The V gene is TRBV4-1, the J gene TRBJ2-7, with a tentative D call TRBD1 (7 bases). The clonotype originates from a woman aged 40 to 50 with acute or convalescent COVID-19. CDR3 in DNA: TGCGCCAGCAGCCAAGTGAGGGGGGTACAAGGGGGCCTCTACTACGAGCAGTACTTC. It codes for CASSQVRGVQGGLYYEQYF.